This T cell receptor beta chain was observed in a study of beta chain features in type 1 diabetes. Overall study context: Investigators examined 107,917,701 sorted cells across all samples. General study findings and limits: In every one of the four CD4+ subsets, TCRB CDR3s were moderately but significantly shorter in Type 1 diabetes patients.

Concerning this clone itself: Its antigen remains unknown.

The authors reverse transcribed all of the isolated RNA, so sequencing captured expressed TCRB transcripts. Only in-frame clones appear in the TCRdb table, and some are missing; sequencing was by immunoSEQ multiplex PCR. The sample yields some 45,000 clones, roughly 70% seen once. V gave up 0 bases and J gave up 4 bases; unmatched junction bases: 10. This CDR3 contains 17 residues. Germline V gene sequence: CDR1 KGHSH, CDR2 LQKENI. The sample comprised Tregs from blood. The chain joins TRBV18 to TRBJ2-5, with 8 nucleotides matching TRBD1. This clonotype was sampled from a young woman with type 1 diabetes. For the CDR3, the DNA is TGTGCCAGCTCACCACCGGGCCAGGGGGCAAAAGGAGAGACCCAGTACTTC. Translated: CASSPPGQGAKGETQYF.